The 29 T cell receptor beta chains reported below all come from one sample, sequenced in a study of identical twins. Each CDR3 protein gets one entry after TCRdb re-called the 5' RACE reads with MiXCR. The table has a few hundred thousand distinct CDR3 sequences, around 9% seen once. The sample comprised naive T cells sorted from blood. Every receptor here comes from a woman between 45 and 60 years old in good health.

This clonotype came up many times. The chain joins TRBV12-3 or TRBV12-4 to TRBJ2-3, with 11 bases fitting TRBD2. This CDR3 is 15 amino acids long. V shed 3 bases and J 6 bases; nucleotides not matched to a gene: 5. The CDR3 here is CASSLTSGDGDTQYF. CDR3 sequence (DNA): TGTGCCAGCAGTTTGACTAGCGGGGATGGGGATACGCAGTATTTT.

This clonotype was seen many times. The V call is TRBV29-1, the J call TRBJ2-1, with 7 bases lining up with TRBD2. CDR1 SQVTM and CDR2 ANQGSEA come from the germline V gene. There are 18 residues in the CDR3. Trimming removed 4 bases from V and 0 bases from J; junction bases left unmatched: 15. The CDR3 is CSVGKSGLSGISYNEQFF. CDR3 coding DNA: TGCAGCGTTGGCAAGAGCGGCCTGAGCGGGATCTCCTACAATGAGCAGTTCTTC.

This clonotype was observed at least ten times. The chain couples TRBV29-1 to TRBJ2-1; D unresolved. Germline values: CDR1 SQVTM, CDR2 ANQGSEA. With 7 bases removed from V and 8 bases from J, the gap between germline ends came to 9 bases. CDR3 size: 10 residues. The CDR3 loop reads CSGEWDEQFF. As DNA, the CDR3 is TGCAGCGGCGAATGGGATGAGCAGTTCTTC.

This clonotype was picked up a small number of times. The chain combines TRBV12-3 or TRBV12-4 with TRBJ1-3; D unclear. CDR3 length: 16 amino acids. The V gene lost 3 bases and the J gene lost 0 bases, with 12 bases spanning the gap. DNA for the CDR3: TGTGCCAGCAGTTTGGCCCCCTGGGCCTCTGGAAACACCATATATTTT. Its translation: CASSLAPWASGNTIYF.

This clonotype was observed a few times. The chain is built from TRBV12-3 or TRBV12-4 and TRBJ2-3; D is tentatively TRBD1 or TRBD2 (5 bases each). Trimming took off 5 bases at V and 5 bases at J, with 20 bases between the two ends. This CDR3 contains 16 residues. The CDR3: CASSGPKGPTIDTQYF. Written as DNA, the CDR3 is TGTGCCAGCAGTGGACCCAAGGGACCCACAATAGATACGCAGTATTTT.

V usage is TRBV2 and J usage is TRBJ1-2; D is perhaps TRBD1 (6 bases). The CDR3 has 13 amino acids. Germline lookup yields CDR1 SNHLY and CDR2 FYNNEI. The V gene lost 5 bases and the J gene lost 8 bases, with 15 bases spanning the gap. CDR3 in amino acids: CASSREGGGGYTF. The CDR3 DNA is TGTGCCAGCAGTCGCGAGGGGGGAGGGGGCTACACCTTC.

This chain joins TRBV10-3 and TRBJ2-5; D could derive from TRBD1 or TRBD2 (6 bases each). Deletions cut 6 bases from V and 2 bases from J, with 7 bases between. The germline V gene encodes CDR1 ENHRY and CDR2 SYGVKD. The CDR3 extends over 12 amino acids. CDR3 nucleotides: TGTGCCATCAGAGGGGGGCAAGAGACCCAGTACTTC. As protein: CAIRGGQETQYF.

This clonotype was recorded many times. V gene TRBV5-1 combines with J gene TRBJ1-1; weak D call: TRBD1 (5 bases). V was cut by 9 bases and J by 1 base, with 16 bases left in between. The germline V gene encodes CDR1 SGHRS and CDR2 YFSETQ. This CDR3 contains 14 residues. CDR3 loop: CATQAAGTNTEAFF. The CDR3 nucleotides are TGCGCCACCCAGGCGGCGGGGACGAACACTGAAGCTTTCTTT.

This clonotype was counted many times. V usage is TRBV29-1 and J usage is TRBJ2-5; weak D call: TRBD2 (6 bases). The V end lost 3 bases, the J end lost 5 bases, and 10 bases lay between the germline ends. The CDR3 runs 12 residues. In germline, CDR1 is SQVTM, CDR2 ANQGSEA. CDR3 amino acids: CSVDLATETQYF. CDR3 DNA sequence: TGCAGCGTTGATCTAGCGACCGAGACCCAGTACTTC.

This clonotype showed up just a few times. This sequence joins TRBV9 and TRBJ2-7, with 7 bases fitting TRBD1. With 3 bases clipped from V and 5 bases from J, the junction kept 5 bases outside the gene matches. The CDR3 sequence is 13 residues long. Germline CDR1 and CDR2: SGDLS and YYNGEE. CDR3 loop: CASSAGTADEQYF. The CDR3 DNA is TGTGCCAGCAGCGCCGGGACAGCAGACGAGCAGTACTTC. Based on the CDR3 plus reference TRBV9 and TRBJ2-7, the full variable domain is DSGVTQTPKHLITATGQRVTLRCSPRSGDLSVYWYQQSLDQGLQFLIQYYNGEERAKGNILERFSAQQFPDLHSELNLSSLELGDSALYFCASSAGTADEQYFGPGTRLTVT.

Turning to this clonotype: This may be a read error: a much more frequent sequence differs by one nucleotide. This is likely a read error, given that the CDR3 carries no conserved phenylalanine or tryptophan at its end. The V call is TRBV5-1, the J call TRBJ2-1; 10 bases are a match to TRBD2. V gave up 5 bases and J gave up 0 bases; unmatched junction bases: 17. The CDR3 totals 20 residues. The V gene's germline CDR1 is SGHRS and CDR2 YFSETQ. The CDR3 sequence: CASRIGGSGRAPGSYNEQFC. As DNA, the CDR3 is TGCGCCAGCAGAATAGGAGGAAGCGGGAGGGCCCCGGGCTCCTACAATGAGCAGTTCTGC.

The chain combines TRBV3-1 with TRBJ2-7; tentatively, D is TRBD2 (5 bases). In germline, CDR1 is LGHDT, CDR2 YNNKEL (reference sequence). CDR3 length: 13 amino acids. With 1 base removed from V and 7 bases from J, the gap between germline ends came to 11 bases. CDR3 nucleotides: TGTGCCAGCAGCCAAGTGGGGAGCGGAGAGCAGTACTTC. This sequence encodes CASSQVGSGEQYF.

This clonotype was seen ten or more times. The chain joins TRBV20-1 to TRBJ2-3; 8 nucleotides agree with TRBD2. V lost 4 bases to trimming and J lost 0 bases; unmatched junction nucleotides: 3. There are 14 residues in the CDR3. Germline V gene data show CDR1 as DFQATT and CDR2 as SNEGSKA (reference sequence). Here the CDR3 reads CSAISGASTDTQYF. The DNA of the CDR3 is TGCAGTGCTATTAGCGGGGCCAGCACAGATACGCAGTATTTT.

J is TRBJ2-1 and V is TRBV20-1, with no clear D. Germline values: CDR1 DFQATT, CDR2 SNEGSKA (reference sequence). The V gene lost 0 bases and the J gene lost 2 bases, with 11 bases spanning the gap. CDR3 length: 15 residues. CDR3 loop: CSARDRRTAYNEQFF. The CDR3, as DNA: TGCAGTGCTAGAGATCGGCGTACGGCCTACAATGAGCAGTTCTTC.

A few counts support this clonotype. V gene TRBV5-1 combines with J gene TRBJ1-2; D not certain. Germline assignment: CDR1 SGHRS and CDR2 YFSETQ. The CDR3 length is 13 residues. The ends were cut back, 4 bases at V and 6 bases at J, with 13 bases in the middle. CDR3 sequence reads: CASSTSEGDGYTF. CDR3 sequence (DNA): TGCGCCAGCAGCACGTCGGAAGGCGATGGCTACACCTTC. Full variable domain (remainder filled in from reference TRBV5-1 and TRBJ1-2): KAGVTQTPRYLIKTRGQQVTLSCSPISGHRSVSWYQQTPGQGLQFLFEYFSETQRNKGNFPGRFSGRQFSNSRSEMNVSTLELGDSALYLCASSTSEGDGYTFGSGTRLTVV.

This clonotype has a handful of counts. J is TRBJ2-2 and V is TRBV6-5; no reliable D call. V was clipped by 5 bases and J by 0 bases, with 13 bases between them. Germline V CDR1 and CDR2: MNHEY, SVGAGI. This CDR3 comprises 16 residues. The CDR3 sequence: CASSQRRGPNTGELFF. CDR3 DNA: TGTGCCAGCAGTCAACGGCGAGGACCGAACACCGGGGAGCTGTTTTTT.

The J gene is TRBJ2-2, the V gene TRBV12-3 or TRBV12-4; 11 bases agree with TRBD2. CDR3 length: 16 amino acids. After removal of 6 bases from V and 5 bases from J, the junction contained 8 bases not matched to a gene. The CDR3 DNA is TGTGCCAGCAGCTCCCTAGCGGGAGGCGAGACCGGGGAGCTGTTTTTT. Translating gives CASSSLAGGETGELFF.

J is TRBJ2-1 and V is TRBV5-1, with D possibly called TRBD1 or TRBD2 (5 bases each). The length of the CDR3 is 16 residues. Between the trimmed V and J ends, which lost 0 bases and 1 base, there was a span of 11 bases. Germline V gene sequence: CDR1 SGHRS, CDR2 YFSETQ. The CDR3 nucleotides read TGCGCCAGCAGCTTGGCCCAGGGCGGGTCCTACAATGAGCAGTTCTTC. It translates to CASSLAQGGSYNEQFF.

This clonotype appeared a few times. The chain carries TRBV28 and TRBJ2-7; TRBD2 matches at 12 bases. Germline CDR1 is MDHEN and CDR2 is SYDVKM. J was trimmed by 4 bases and V by 3 bases; bases with no gene match: 4. The CDR3 length is 15 residues. The CDR3 loop reads CASSFGLAGKYEQYV. The CDR3 bases are TGTGCCAGCAGTTTTGGACTAGCGGGAAAGTACGAGCAGTACGTC.

This clonotype was seen many times. The chain has TRBV9 and TRBJ2-7; no reliable D call. Germline V CDR1 and CDR2: SGDLS, YYNGEE. This CDR3 comprises 14 residues. Trimming took 4 bases from V and 1 from J, leaving 12 bases between them. CDR3 loop: CASSPRGRSYEQYF. In DNA form, the CDR3 reads TGTGCCAGCAGCCCCCGCGGCCGATCCTACGAGCAGTACTTC.

This clonotype was recorded at least ten times. This chain uses TRBV15 with TRBJ2-1; the match to TRBD2 covers 9 bases. The junction had 3 bases not matched to a gene; V was cut back by 0 bases and J by 6 bases. The CDR3 has 15 residues. Per germline, CDR1 LNHNV and CDR2 YYDKDF (reference sequence). The CDR3 DNA follows: TGTGCCACCAGCAGAGATCCAGCGGGAGGCAATGAGCAGTTCTTC. Translation gives CATSRDPAGGNEQFF.

This clonotype came up many times. V gene TRBV20-1 combines with J gene TRBJ2-5, with D perhaps given as TRBD1 or TRBD2 (5 bases each). The CDR3 consists of 14 residues. Germline assignment: CDR1 DFQATT and CDR2 SNEGSKA (reference sequence). V was clipped by 3 bases and J by 5 bases, with 16 bases between them. For the CDR3, the DNA is TGCAGTGCTAGGGCCCGGGACCCGCGGGAGACCCAGTACTTC. Translating gives CSARARDPRETQYF.

This clonotype was detected only a few times. The V call is TRBV28, the J call TRBJ2-3, with 7 bases fitting TRBD1. The germline CDR1 and CDR2 sequences are MDHEN and SYDVKM. The CDR3 has 16 residues. Trimming removed 2 bases from V and 0 bases from J; junction bases left unmatched: 5. The CDR3 sequence: CASSLVTGLSTDTQYF. CDR3 DNA: TGTGCCAGCAGTTTAGTGACAGGGCTGAGCACAGATACGCAGTATTTT.

Only a few counts were recorded for this clonotype. This chain uses TRBV20-1 with TRBJ1-2; D gene ambiguous. Germline CDR1 reads DFQATT; CDR2 reads SNEGSKA (reference sequence). The CDR3 has 12 residues. With 0 bases removed from V and 4 bases from J, the gap between germline ends came to 6 bases. DNA for the CDR3: TGCAGTGCTAGAGACCCGACCTATGGCTACACCTTC. Its translation: CSARDPTYGYTF.

The table lists this clonotype with a few counts. The genes are TRBV3-1 and TRBJ2-5; no definite D call. Germline CDR1 is LGHDT and CDR2 is YNNKEL (reference sequence). The CDR3 contains 12 residues. Trimming took 1 base from V and 7 from J, leaving 7 bases between them. CDR3 sequence: CASSQVDGTQYF. The CDR3 DNA reads TGTGCCAGCAGCCAAGTAGATGGGACCCAGTACTTC.

The chain carries TRBV25-1 and TRBJ1-1; D is undetermined. CDR3 length: 13 residues. Trimming left V 7 bases short and J 9 bases short, with 18 bases between. CDR1 and CDR2 from the germline V gene are MGHDK and SYGVNS. In DNA, the CDR3 is TGTGCCAGCACCGACGAGGGAGAGGTAAAAGCTTTCTTT. The encoded protein is CASTDEGEVKAFF.

This clonotype has a handful of counts. The gene calls are TRBV29-1 and TRBJ1-1; no clear D. The CDR3 consists of 11 residues. Germline-derived CDR1 and CDR2 are SQVTM and ANQGSEA. The V end was cut by 4 bases, the J end by 6 bases, with 9 bases between. Written as DNA, the CDR3 is TGCAGCGTTGGCCCCGGGCCTGAAGCTTTCTTT. It translates to CSVGPGPEAFF.

This clonotype was detected only a few times. V is TRBV4-1 and J is TRBJ1-4, with 9 bases aligning to TRBD1. Germline assignment: CDR1 MGHRA and CDR2 YSYEKL. This CDR3 spans 15 amino acids. Trimming cost V 1 base and J 5 bases; bases outside gene matches: 2. The CDR3 is CASSQGGTGNEKLFF. DNA of the CDR3: TGCGCCAGCAGCCAAGGGGGGACAGGGAATGAAAAACTGTTTTTT.

This clonotype showed up many times. The rearrangement uses TRBV5-8 and TRBJ2-3, with 8 bases fitting TRBD2. The CDR3 is 16 residues long. V lost 5 bases, J lost 3 bases, and 11 bases stayed unmatched. The V gene's germline CDR1 is SGHTS and CDR2 YDEGEE. The CDR3 region has the DNA TGTGCCAGCAGGTTTTCTTGGGCTAGCGGGACAGATACGCAGTATTTT. Protein sequence: CASRFSWASGTDTQYF.